Listed below are T cell receptor beta chains from one sample, sequenced in a study of OX40 agonist ivuxolimab in advanced cancers. Repertoires were generated with immunoSEQ multiplex PCR, while TCRdb's copy carries only in-frame clones and drops some. Of around 90,000 clones listed, roughly 90% are singletons. The sequencing here drew on CD4+ or CD8+ T cells sorted from blood, taken in a trial of the OX40 agonist ivuxolimab. The source of these receptors is an adult with an advanced solid tumor such as melanoma, head and neck, liver or kidney cancer. Each CDR3 is given with its conserved first and last residue. D genes are given only for firm matches. Clone sizes are given selectively: once, few, many, or a class where the clone is expanded.

size | J | D | V | CDR3 | DNA
. | TRBJ2-3 | . | TRBV16 | CASSFTSPDTQYF | TGTGCCAGCAGCTTTACTTCCCCGGATACGCAGTATTTT
. | TRBJ2-5 | TRBD1 | TRBV5-4 | CASSSRDRGGETQYF | TGTGCCAGCAGCTCCCGGGACAGGGGGGGAGAGACCCAGTACTTC
. | TRBJ1-3 | . | TRBV5-4 | CASSLAGSSGNTIYF | TGTGCCAGCAGCTTGGCCGGCTCCTCTGGAAACACCATATATTTT
. | TRBJ1-3 | . | TRBV28 | CASKSQGRLEYF | TGTGCCAGCAAGTCGCAAGGAAGGCTCGAATATTTT
few | TRBJ1-1 | TRBD1 | TRBV4-2 | CASSQTGYNTEAFF | TGTGCCAGCAGCCAGACAGGGTATAACACTGAAGCTTTCTTT
. | TRBJ2-1 | . | TRBV5-1 | CASSSRSSYNEQFF | TGCGCCAGCTCCTCGAGGAGCTCCTACAATGAGCAGTTCTTC
. | TRBJ1-4 | . | TRBV29-1 | CSVARTTNEKLFF | TGCAGCGTTGCTCGGACAACTAATGAAAAACTGTTTTTT
. | TRBJ2-7 | TRBD1 | TRBV6-5 | CASSSSYRGRTYEQYF | TGTGCCAGCAGTTCCTCATACAGGGGGCGAACCTACGAGCAGTACTTC
. | TRBJ1-3 | . | TRBV6-6 | CASSRVAGNTIYF | TGTGCCAGCAGCAGGGTTGCCGGAAACACCATATATTTT
. | TRBJ2-6 | TRBD2 | TRBV28 | CASSFPSSLAAPSGANVLTF | TGTGCCAGCAGTTTTCCCTCCTCACTAGCGGCCCCCTCTGGGGCCAACGTCCTGACTTTC
. | TRBJ2-3 | . | TRBV30 | CAWSLAGTFTDTQYF | TGTGCCTGGAGTCTGGCGGGAACGTTCACAGATACGCAGTATTTT
. | TRBJ2-1 | TRBD1 | TRBV7-9 | CASSFWDRVGGYNEQFF | TGTGCCAGCAGCTTCTGGGACAGGGTGGGTGGTTATAATGAGCAGTTCTTC
. | TRBJ1-1 | . | TRBV30 | CAWDSLNTEAFF | TGTGCCTGGGACAGCCTGAACACTGAAGCTTTCTTT
. | TRBJ2-7 | TRBD2 | TRBV7-9 | CASSLAGGGEQYF | TGTGCCAGCAGCTTGGCGGGAGGGGGAGAGCAGTACTTC
. | TRBJ2-5 | . | TRBV5-1 | CASSLVFPGETQYF | TGCGCCAGCAGCTTGGTGTTTCCGGGCGAGACCCAGTACTTC
. | TRBJ2-5 | TRBD1 | TRBV30 | CAWSRGPSPETQYF | TGTGCCTGGAGTAGGGGGCCGTCTCCGGAGACCCAGTACTTC
. | TRBJ2-2 | . | TRBV19 | CASSLTYSNTGELFF | TGTGCCAGTAGTCTAACTTACTCTAACACCGGGGAGCTGTTTTTT
. | TRBJ1-1 | . | TRBV5-1 | CASSFQGQIERSEAFF | TGCGCCAGCAGCTTCCAAGGACAGATAGAACGGTCTGAAGCTTTCTTT
once | TRBJ2-7 | . | TRBV5-6 | CASSLAAVYEQYF | TGTGCCAGCAGCTTGGCCGCAGTTTACGAGCAGTACTTC
. | TRBJ2-7 | . | TRBV5-1 | CASSLSRARILEQYF | TGCGCCAGCAGCTTGTCTCGAGCTCGGATCCTCGAGCAGTACTTC
. | TRBJ1-2 | . | TRBV10-3 | CAIRDTDVRYGYTF | TGTGCCATCAGAGATACCGACGTACGCTATGGCTACACCTTC
. | TRBJ2-3 | TRBD2 | TRBV18 | CASSPLAGVGDTQYF | TGTGCCAGCTCACCACTAGCGGGAGTAGGAGATACGCAGTATTTT
. | TRBJ2-7 | . | TRBV7-2 | CASSIESTSYEQYF | TGTGCCAGCAGCATAGAGTCCACGAGCTACGAGCAGTACTTC
. | TRBJ2-1 | TRBD2 | TRBV9 | CASSVGVGLAGDEQFF | TGTGCCAGCAGCGTAGGGGTCGGACTAGCGGGAGACGAGCAGTTCTTC
. | TRBJ2-3 | . | TRBV7-9 | CASSLVIQFSRGSTDTQYF | TGTGCCAGCAGCTTAGTGATCCAATTTAGCAGGGGTAGCACAGATACGCAGTATTTT
. | TRBJ2-7 | TRBD1 | TRBV5-1 | CASRRSRDRSYEQYF | TGCGCCAGCAGAAGGAGCCGGGACAGATCCTACGAGCAGTACTTC
. | TRBJ2-5 | . | TRBV5-4 | CASSLKTGRETQYF | TGTGCCAGCAGCTTGAAAACAGGGAGGGAGACCCAGTACTTC
once | TRBJ1-2 | . | TRBV28 | CASSLRGVDYGYTF | TGTGCCAGCAGTTTAAGGGGGGTTGACTATGGCTACACCTTC
. | TRBJ2-1 | . | TRBV19 | CASNRKGYNEQFF | TGTGCCAGTAATAGAAAGGGTTACAATGAGCAGTTCTTC
. | TRBJ2-2 | . | TRBV18 | CASSPLRTHTGELFF | TGTGCCAGCTCACCACTGAGAACCCACACCGGGGAGCTGTTTTTT